What follows are 24 T cell receptor beta chains derived from one specimen sequenced in a study of blood T cell repertoires in COVID-19 (dated by TCRdb to about 2020). Receptor amplification or capture employed the immunoSEQ multiplex PCR assay. TCRdb stores this immuneACCESS table with in-frame sequences only. Part of the clones is absent; in the studies checked, under half of the shortfall reflects unresolved V genes, and no reason is known for the rest. The table for this sample lists more than 100,000 clones; roughly 84% of them were counted only once. The top ten constitute about an eighth of the sample. The sequenced material came from peripheral blood. All receptors derive from a human donor in a cohort sampled during active or convalescent COVID-19.

The chain joins TRBV18 to TRBJ2-6; 9 nucleotides align to TRBD1. The CDR3 has 17 residues. Trimming removed 3 bases from V and 0 bases from J; junction bases left unmatched: 3. Germline V CDR1 and CDR2: KGHSH, LQKENI. The CDR3 region is CASSPGTGNSGANVLTF. CDR3 in DNA: TGTGCCAGCTCACCTGGGACAGGGAACTCTGGGGCCAACGTCCTGACTTTC.

V usage is TRBV7-3 and J usage is TRBJ2-1, with D perhaps TRBD1 (5 bases). Trimming removed 2 bases at V and 6 bases at J, with 8 bases between. The CDR3 covers 13 residues. Germline V gene lookup returns CDR1 SGHTA and CDR2 FQGTGA. The CDR3 bases are TGTGCCAGCAGCTTAGGCAGGGTCAATGAGCAGTTCTTC. It specifies CASSLGRVNEQFF.

This sequence joins TRBV19 and TRBJ2-7; 8 positions agree with TRBD1. With 7 bases clipped from V and 0 bases from J, the junction kept 11 bases outside the gene matches. The V gene's germline CDR1 is LNHDA and CDR2 SQIVND (reference sequence). The CDR3 sequence is 16 residues long. CDR3 in amino acids: CASTQSWDRSSYEQYF. The DNA for the CDR3 is TGTGCCAGTACCCAATCCTGGGACAGGAGCTCCTACGAGCAGTACTTC.

The chain uses TRBV2 and TRBJ1-2, with 7 bases that match TRBD1. J was trimmed by 5 bases and V by 4 bases; bases with no gene match: 1. Germline lookup yields CDR1 SNHLY and CDR2 FYNNEI. This CDR3 contains 12 residues. The CDR3 DNA reads as TGTGCCAGCAGTGGGGACAGATATGGCTACACCTTC. It codes for CASSGDRYGYTF.

The V and J genes are TRBV3-1 (or the pseudogene TRBV3-2) and TRBJ1-1; TRBD1 might be the D (6 bases). V was shortened by 4 bases and J by 1 base, with 16 bases between the two germline ends. CDR3 length equals 16 residues. The germline V gene has CDR1 LGHDT and CDR2 YNNKEL (reference sequence). The CDR3, as DNA: TGTGCCAGCAGCCCTCGGGCCCGAGGGGGGAACACTGAAGCTTTCTTT. This translates into CASSPRARGGNTEAFF.

Only one count was recorded for this clone. V usage is TRBV18 and J usage is TRBJ2-2, with D possibly being TRBD1 (5 bases). The length of the CDR3 is 17 residues. V was trimmed by 4 bases and J by 0 bases, leaving 15 bases between them. The germline gives CDR1 KGHSH, CDR2 LQKENI. CDR3 loop: CASSLGIQVANTGELFF. Written as DNA, the CDR3 is TGTGCCAGCTCACTGGGGATACAGGTCGCGAACACCGGGGAGCTGTTTTTT.

The chain joins TRBV6-5 to TRBJ1-1; D is uncertain. This CDR3 comprises 13 residues. V gave up 6 bases and J gave up 0 bases, with 8 bases separating them. From germline, CDR1 is MNHEY and CDR2 SVGAGI. The DNA of the CDR3 is TGTGCCAGCAGCCGCGACATGAACACTGAAGCTTTCTTT. It is translated as CASSRDMNTEAFF.

V gene TRBV9 combines with J gene TRBJ2-7, with D possibly TRBD2 on 6 matching bases. The CDR3 loop spans 13 amino acids. Germline CDR1 reads SGDLS; CDR2 reads YYNGEE. V gave up 7 bases and J gave up 2 bases, with 13 bases separating them. In nucleotides, the CDR3 is TGTGCCAGCGGGCCTGGGGGGACCTACGAGCAGTACTTC. Encoded protein: CASGPGGTYEQYF.

The rearrangement uses TRBV15 and TRBJ2-1; 9 bases fit TRBD1. V shed 3 bases, J shed 4 bases, and the junction held 4 bases outside the gene matches. The CDR3 is 15 amino acids. Germline V gene lookup returns CDR1 LNHNV and CDR2 YYDKDF (reference sequence). DNA for the CDR3: TGTGCCACCAGCAGCGAGACAGGGGGGTACAATGAGCAGTTCTTC. This translates into CATSSETGGYNEQFF.

The gene calls are TRBV21-1 and TRBJ2-1; the DNA was not compared with TRBD1, the D call given in the table. TRBV21-1 is a documented pseudogene. The CDR3 runs to 15 residues. The CDR3 DNA reads as TGTGCCAGCAGCAAACCGTCAGGCTACTACAATGAGCAGTTCTTC. This gives the protein CASSKPSGYYNEQFF.

J is TRBJ1-2 and V is TRBV19; no firm D call. The CDR3 runs 12 residues. The germline CDR1 and CDR2 sequences are LNHDA and SQIVND (reference sequence). V dropped 8 bases and J dropped 3 bases, with 10 bases sitting between them. The CDR3 sequence is CASSEYDYGYTF. CDR3 coding DNA: TGTGCCAGTTCAGAATACGACTATGGCTACACCTTC.

A few counts support this clone. The chain couples TRBV5-1 to TRBJ1-2; 7 bases are a match to TRBD1. The junction had 10 bases not matched to a gene; V was cut back by 3 bases and J by 8 bases. Germline loops: CDR1 SGHRS, CDR2 YFSETQ. This CDR3 region has 14 residues. The CDR3 protein is CASSSTTTGEGYTF. The CDR3 bases are TGCGCCAGCAGCTCTACAACCACAGGGGAAGGCTACACCTTC.

The chain combines TRBV7-9 with TRBJ2-3, with 9 bases matching TRBD1. The CDR3 spans 15 residues. Germline CDR1 SEHNR, CDR2 FQNEAQ (reference sequence). V was pared by 4 bases and J by 3 bases, with 5 bases of the junction left unmatched. CDR3 in amino acids: CASSSGQGLTDTQYF. The CDR3 DNA sequence: TGTGCCAGCAGCTCTGGACAGGGGCTGACAGATACGCAGTATTTT.

The gene calls are TRBV25-1 and TRBJ2-3; TRBD2 aligns across 9 bases. This CDR3 comprises 15 residues. The V gene end was trimmed by 3 bases and the J gene end by 5 bases; junction bases not matched to a gene: 6. Germline V CDR1 and CDR2: MGHDK, SYGVNS. The CDR3 DNA reads TGTGCCAGCAGTGAGATAGCGGGGGAGAGAGATACGCAGTATTTT. Translated: CASSEIAGERDTQYF.

The J gene is TRBJ2-3, the V gene TRBV11-2; TRBD1 agrees at 7 bases. Looked up from germline, CDR1 is SGHAT and CDR2 is FQNNGV. CDR3 length equals 15 residues. The trim removed 0 bases at V and 7 bases at J, leaving 7 bases unmatched. CDR3 sequence reads: CASSLDPTGINTQYF. CDR3 DNA sequence: TGTGCCAGCAGCTTAGACCCGACAGGGATAAATACGCAGTATTTT. Drawing the rest from reference TRBV11-2 and TRBJ2-3, the complete variable domain is EAGVAQSPRYKIIEKRQSVAFWCNPISGHATLYWYQQILGQGPKLLIQFQNNGVVDDSQLPKDRFSAERLKGVDSTLKIQPAKLEDSAVYLCASSLDPTGINTQYFGPGTRLTVL.

This clone was seen a few times. The V call is TRBV28, the J call TRBJ1-6; D unclear. Germline CDR1 is MDHEN and CDR2 is SYDVKM. The CDR3 consists of 16 residues. Trimming removed 2 bases at V and 0 bases at J, with 8 bases between. CDR3 region: CASSLALSSYNSPLHF. CDR3 nucleotide sequence: TGTGCCAGCAGTTTAGCTCTGAGCTCCTATAATTCACCCCTCCACTTT.

This sequence joins TRBV7-3 and TRBJ2-3, with a weak D call TRBD2 (6 bases). The V end was cut by 4 bases, the J end by 2 bases, with 13 bases between. The CDR3 runs 15 residues. Germline values: CDR1 SGHTA, CDR2 FQGTGA. In DNA, the CDR3 is TGTGCCAGCAGCTCCTTGGGACTCTCCACAGATACGCAGTATTTT. Its translation is CASSSLGLSTDTQYF.

V usage is TRBV6-6 and J usage is TRBJ2-4; D gene uncertain. The CDR3 runs 16 residues. Looked up from germline, CDR1 is MNHNY and CDR2 is SVGAGI (reference sequence). V was pared by 2 bases and J by 3 bases, with 14 bases between. The CDR3 nucleotides are TGTGCCAGCAGTTACGTTATCGTGGCGGACAAAAACATTCAGTACTTC. It specifies CASSYVIVADKNIQYF.

This chain joins TRBV30 and TRBJ2-3, with D perhaps matching TRBD1 (5 bases). Trimming removed 5 bases at V and 0 bases at J, with 9 bases between. The CDR3 loop spans 13 amino acids. CDR1 and CDR2 (germline): GTSNPN, SVGIG (reference sequence). The CDR3 here is CAWGAMSTDTQYF. The CDR3 DNA is TGTGCCTGGGGGGCCATGAGCACAGATACGCAGTATTTT.

The rearrangement links TRBV19 to TRBJ2-5, with D maybe TRBD1 (7 bases). The V gene's germline CDR1 is LNHDA and CDR2 SQIVND (reference sequence). CDR3 length equals 15 residues. The germline V and J ends were trimmed by 4 bases and 7 bases, with 19 bases remaining between them. The CDR3, as DNA: TGTGCCAGTAGTAGCGGGCAGGGGGGCCTCGGGACCCAGTACTTC. Its protein product is CASSSGQGGLGTQYF.

Concerning this clone: This CDR3 is also generated by other DNA sequences in the sample. J is TRBJ1-5 and V is TRBV6-5; D unclear. The V gene's germline CDR1 is MNHEY and CDR2 SVGAGI. V lost 6 bases, J lost 0 bases, and 6 bases lay in between. The CDR3 is made up of 13 amino acids. The CDR3 loop reads CASRQNSNQPQHF. CDR3 sequence (DNA): TGTGCCAGCAGACAAAATAGCAATCAGCCCCAGCATTTT.

The CDR3 reads CASSLGHYNEQFF. CDR3 coding DNA: TGTGCCAGCAGCTTGGGGCATTACAATGAGCAGTTCTTC. This rearrangement joins TRBV5-5 to TRBJ2-1; D remains ambiguous. CDR1 SGHKS and CDR2 YYEKEE come from the germline V gene (reference sequence). The V gene lost 0 bases and the J gene lost 4 bases, with 5 bases spanning the gap. This CDR3 contains 13 residues.

The V gene is TRBV29-1, the J gene TRBJ1-1; 7 bases are shared with TRBD1. This CDR3 spans 13 amino acids. In germline, CDR1 is SQVTM, CDR2 ANQGSEA. Unmatched junction bases numbered 6, after V lost 7 bases and J lost 1 base. This CDR3 is CSAFDRANTEAFF. Written as DNA, the CDR3 is TGCAGCGCTTTCGACAGGGCGAACACTGAAGCTTTCTTT.

V gene TRBV19 combines with J gene TRBJ2-3; D is possibly TRBD1 (6 bases). This CDR3 has 15 residues. The ends were cut back, 2 bases at V and 4 bases at J, with 13 bases in the middle. Per germline, CDR1 LNHDA and CDR2 SQIVND (reference sequence). The CDR3 loop is CASSIQAGEADTQYF. CDR3 in DNA: TGTGCCAGTAGTATACAAGCAGGGGAAGCAGATACGCAGTATTTT.